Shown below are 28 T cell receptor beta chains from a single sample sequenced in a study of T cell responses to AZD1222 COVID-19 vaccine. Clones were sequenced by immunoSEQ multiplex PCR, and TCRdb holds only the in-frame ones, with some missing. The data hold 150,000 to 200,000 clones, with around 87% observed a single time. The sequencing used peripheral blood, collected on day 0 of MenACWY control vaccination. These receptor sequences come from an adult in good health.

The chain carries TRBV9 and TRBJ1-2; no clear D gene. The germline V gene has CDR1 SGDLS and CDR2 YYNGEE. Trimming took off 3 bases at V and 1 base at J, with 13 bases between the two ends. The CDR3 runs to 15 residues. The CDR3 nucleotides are TGTGCCAGCAGCGAGTCGGGCCAGTTTAACTATGGCTACACCTTC. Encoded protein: CASSESGQFNYGYTF.

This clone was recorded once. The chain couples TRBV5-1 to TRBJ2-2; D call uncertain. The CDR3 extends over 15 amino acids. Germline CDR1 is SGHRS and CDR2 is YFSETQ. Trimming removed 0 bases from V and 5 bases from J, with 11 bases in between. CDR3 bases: TGCGCCAGCAGCTTGGAGCAGGTCAGAACCGGGGAGCTGTTTTTT. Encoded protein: CASSLEQVRTGELFF.

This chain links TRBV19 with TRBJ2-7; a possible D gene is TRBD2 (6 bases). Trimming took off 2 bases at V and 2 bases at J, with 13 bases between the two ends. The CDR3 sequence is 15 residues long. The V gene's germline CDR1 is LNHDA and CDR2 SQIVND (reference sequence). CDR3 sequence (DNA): TGTGCCAGTAGTATACGGCTAGCGACCCCCTACGAGCAGTACTTC. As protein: CASSIRLATPYEQYF.

The DNA for the CDR3 is TGTGCCAGTAGTATAGGTCCGGGACGGAGAAATTCACCCCTCCACTTT. It encodes CASSIGPGRRNSPLHF. The chain has TRBV19 and TRBJ1-6; D might be TRBD1 (5 bases). CDR1 is LNHDA, CDR2 SQIVND, per germline (reference sequence). V lost 1 base and J lost 7, with 14 bases in between. The CDR3 runs 16 residues.

The CDR3 nucleotides read TGTGCCAGCAGCGCTCAAGCGGGGGGATCAGATACGCAGTATTTT. Protein sequence: CASSAQAGGSDTQYF. V and J are TRBV9 and TRBJ2-3; 9 bases line up with TRBD2. The CDR3 has 15 residues. Per the germline V gene, CDR1 is SGDLS and CDR2 is YYNGEE. V shed 3 bases and J 4 bases; nucleotides not matched to a gene: 6.

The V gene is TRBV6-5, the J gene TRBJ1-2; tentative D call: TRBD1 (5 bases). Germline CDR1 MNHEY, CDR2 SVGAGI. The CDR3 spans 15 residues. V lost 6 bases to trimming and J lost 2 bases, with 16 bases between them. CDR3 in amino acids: CASRGQLAKNYGYTF. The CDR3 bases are TGTGCCAGCAGGGGGCAGTTAGCTAAAAACTATGGCTACACCTTC.

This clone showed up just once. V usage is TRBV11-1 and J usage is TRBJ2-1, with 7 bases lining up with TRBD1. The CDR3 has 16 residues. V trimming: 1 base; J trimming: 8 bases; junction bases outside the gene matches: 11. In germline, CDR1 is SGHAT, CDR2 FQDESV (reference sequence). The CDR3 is CASSLVEGQGGHEQFF. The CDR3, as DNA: TGTGCCAGCAGCTTAGTTGAGGGACAAGGGGGCCATGAGCAGTTCTTC. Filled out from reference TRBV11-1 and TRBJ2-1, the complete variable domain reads EAEVAQSPRYKITEKSQAVAFWCDPISGHATLYWYRQILGQGPELLVQFQDESVVDDSQLPKDRFSAERLKGVDSTLKIQPAELGDSAMYLCASSLVEGQGGHEQFFGPGTRLTVL.

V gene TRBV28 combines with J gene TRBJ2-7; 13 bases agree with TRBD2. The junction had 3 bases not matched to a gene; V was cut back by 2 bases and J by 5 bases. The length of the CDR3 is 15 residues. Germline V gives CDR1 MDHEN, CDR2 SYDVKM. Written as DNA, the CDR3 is TGTGCCAGCAGTTTAGGACTAGCGGGAGAAAACGAGCAGTACTTC. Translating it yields CASSLGLAGENEQYF.

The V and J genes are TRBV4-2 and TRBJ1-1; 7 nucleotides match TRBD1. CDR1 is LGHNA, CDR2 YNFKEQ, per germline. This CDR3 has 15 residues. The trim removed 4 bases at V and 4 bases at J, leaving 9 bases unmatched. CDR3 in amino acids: CASSRQGGPSTEAFF. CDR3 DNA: TGTGCCAGCAGCCGGCAAGGGGGCCCGAGCACTGAAGCTTTCTTT.

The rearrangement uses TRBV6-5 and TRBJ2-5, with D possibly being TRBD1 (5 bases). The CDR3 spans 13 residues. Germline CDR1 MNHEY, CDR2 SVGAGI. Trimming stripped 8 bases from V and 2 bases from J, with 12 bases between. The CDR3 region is CASGAADQETQYF. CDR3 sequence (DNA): TGTGCCAGCGGGGCGGCAGATCAAGAGACCCAGTACTTC.

The DNA for the CDR3 is TGCGCCAGCAGCTTGGGAGCGGGAAACACCGGGGAGCTGTTTTTT. Amino acid sequence: CASSLGAGNTGELFF. The chain has TRBV5-1 and TRBJ2-2, with 7 bases that match TRBD2. This CDR3 is 15 amino acids long. With 0 bases clipped from V and 2 bases from J, the junction kept 1 base outside the gene matches. Germline CDR1 and CDR2: SGHRS and YFSETQ.

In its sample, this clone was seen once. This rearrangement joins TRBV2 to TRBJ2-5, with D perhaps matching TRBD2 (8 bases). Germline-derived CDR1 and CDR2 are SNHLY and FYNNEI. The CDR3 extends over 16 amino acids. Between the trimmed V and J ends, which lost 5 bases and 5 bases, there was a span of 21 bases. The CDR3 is CASSNLRGVAGETQYF. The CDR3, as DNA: TGTGCCAGCAGTAACCTCAGGGGGGTAGCGGGGGAGACCCAGTACTTC.

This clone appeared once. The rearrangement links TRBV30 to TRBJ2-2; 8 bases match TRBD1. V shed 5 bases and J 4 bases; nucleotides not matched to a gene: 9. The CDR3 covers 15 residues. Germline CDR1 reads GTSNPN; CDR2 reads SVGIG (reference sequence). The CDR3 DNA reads TGTGCCTGGGCCTCAGGGGGCGCGTCCACCGGGGAGCTGTTTTTT. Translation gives CAWASGGASTGELFF.

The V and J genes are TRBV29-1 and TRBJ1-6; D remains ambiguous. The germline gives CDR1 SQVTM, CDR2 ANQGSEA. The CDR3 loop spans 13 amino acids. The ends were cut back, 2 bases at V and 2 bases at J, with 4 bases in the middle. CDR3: CSVEFPYNSPLHF. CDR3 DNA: TGCAGCGTTGAATTTCCCTATAATTCACCCCTCCACTTT.

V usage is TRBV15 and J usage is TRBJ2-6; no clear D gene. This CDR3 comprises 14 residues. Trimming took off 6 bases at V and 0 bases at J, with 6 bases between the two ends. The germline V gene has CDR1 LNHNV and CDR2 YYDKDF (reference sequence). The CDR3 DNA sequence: TGTGCCACCAGGCAGGACTCTGGGGCCAACGTCCTGACTTTC. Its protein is CATRQDSGANVLTF.

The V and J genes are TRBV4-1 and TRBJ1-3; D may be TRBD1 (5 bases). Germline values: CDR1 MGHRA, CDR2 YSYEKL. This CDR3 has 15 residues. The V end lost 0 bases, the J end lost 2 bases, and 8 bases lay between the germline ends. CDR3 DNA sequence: TGCGCCAGCAGCCAAGATTCAGGGACTGGAAACACCATATATTTT. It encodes CASSQDSGTGNTIYF.

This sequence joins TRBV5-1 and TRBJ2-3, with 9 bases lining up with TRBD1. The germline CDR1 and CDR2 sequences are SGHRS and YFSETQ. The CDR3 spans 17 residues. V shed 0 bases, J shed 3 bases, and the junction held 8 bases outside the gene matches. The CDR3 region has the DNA TGCGCCAGCAGCTTGGCTACCGGGACAGGGTTGACAGATACGCAGTATTTT. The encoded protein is CASSLATGTGLTDTQYF. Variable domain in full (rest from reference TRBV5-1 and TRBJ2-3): KAGVTQTPRYLIKTRGQQVTLSCSPISGHRSVSWYQQTPGQGLQFLFEYFSETQRNKGNFPGRFSGRQFSNSRSEMNVSTLELGDSALYLCASSLATGTGLTDTQYFGPGTRLTVL.

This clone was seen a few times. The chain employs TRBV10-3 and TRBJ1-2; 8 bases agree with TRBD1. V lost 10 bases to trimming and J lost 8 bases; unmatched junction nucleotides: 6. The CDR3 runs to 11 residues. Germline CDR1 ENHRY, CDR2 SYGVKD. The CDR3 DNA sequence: TGTGCCACTGGACAGGGCGACGGCTACACCTTC. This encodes CATGQGDGYTF.

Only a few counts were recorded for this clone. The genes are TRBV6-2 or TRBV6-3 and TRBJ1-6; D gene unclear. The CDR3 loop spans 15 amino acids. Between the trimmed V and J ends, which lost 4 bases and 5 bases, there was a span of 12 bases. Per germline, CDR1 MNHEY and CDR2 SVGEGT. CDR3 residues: CASSFTGWDNSPLHF. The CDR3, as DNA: TGTGCCAGCAGTTTCACCGGATGGGATAATTCACCCCTCCACTTT.

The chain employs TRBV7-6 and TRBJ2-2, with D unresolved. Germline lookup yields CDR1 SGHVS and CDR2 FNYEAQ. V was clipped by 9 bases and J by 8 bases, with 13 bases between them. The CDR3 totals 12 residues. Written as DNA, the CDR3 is TGTGCCAGTAACGACCTGGCGGGGGAGCTGTTTTTT. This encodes CASNDLAGELFF.

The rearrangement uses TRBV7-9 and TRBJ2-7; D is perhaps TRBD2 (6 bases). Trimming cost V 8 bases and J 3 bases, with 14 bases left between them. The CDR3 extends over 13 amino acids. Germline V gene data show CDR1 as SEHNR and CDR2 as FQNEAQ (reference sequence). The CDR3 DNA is TGTGCCAGCGGGGATAGCGGCAACTACGAGCAGTACTTC. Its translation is CASGDSGNYEQYF.

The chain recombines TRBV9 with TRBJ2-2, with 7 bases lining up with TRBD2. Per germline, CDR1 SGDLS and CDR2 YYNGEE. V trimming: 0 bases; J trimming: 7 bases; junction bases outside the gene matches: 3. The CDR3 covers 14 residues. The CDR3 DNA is TGTGCCAGCAGCGTAGAATTAGCGGGCGGGGAGCTGTTTTTT. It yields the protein CASSVELAGGELFF.

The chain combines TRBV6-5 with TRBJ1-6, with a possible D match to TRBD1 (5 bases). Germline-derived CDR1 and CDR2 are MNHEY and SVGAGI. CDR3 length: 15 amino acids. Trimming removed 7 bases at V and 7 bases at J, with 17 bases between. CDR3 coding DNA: TGTGCCAGCAAGGAGGGGCCAGCCGCAAATTCACCCCTCCACTTT. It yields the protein CASKEGPAANSPLHF.

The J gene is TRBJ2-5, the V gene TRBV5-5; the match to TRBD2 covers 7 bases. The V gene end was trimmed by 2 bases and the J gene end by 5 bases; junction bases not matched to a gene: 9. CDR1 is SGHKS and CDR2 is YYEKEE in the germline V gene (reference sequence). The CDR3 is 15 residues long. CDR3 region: CASSFIDWGGETQYF. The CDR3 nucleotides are TGTGCCAGCAGCTTTATCGACTGGGGAGGGGAGACCCAGTACTTC.

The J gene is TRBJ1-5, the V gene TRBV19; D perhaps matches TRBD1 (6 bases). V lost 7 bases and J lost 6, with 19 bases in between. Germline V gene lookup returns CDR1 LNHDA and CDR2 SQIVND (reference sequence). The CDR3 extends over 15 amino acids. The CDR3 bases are TGTGCCAGTACCCCGGGGGGGGCGGATAGTCAGCCCCAGCATTTT. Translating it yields CASTPGGADSQPQHF.

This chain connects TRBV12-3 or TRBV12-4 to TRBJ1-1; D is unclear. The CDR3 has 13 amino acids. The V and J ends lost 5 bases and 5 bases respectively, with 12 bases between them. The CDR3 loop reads CASSVVGRTEAFF. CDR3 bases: TGTGCCAGCAGTGTAGTTGGGAGAACTGAAGCTTTCTTT.

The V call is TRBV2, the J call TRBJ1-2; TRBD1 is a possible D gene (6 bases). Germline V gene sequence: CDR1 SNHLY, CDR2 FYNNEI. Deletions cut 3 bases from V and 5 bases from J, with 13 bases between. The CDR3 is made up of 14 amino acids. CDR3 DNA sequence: TGTGCCAGCAGTGACAGGGGCCGTTTGTATGGCTACACCTTC. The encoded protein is CASSDRGRLYGYTF.

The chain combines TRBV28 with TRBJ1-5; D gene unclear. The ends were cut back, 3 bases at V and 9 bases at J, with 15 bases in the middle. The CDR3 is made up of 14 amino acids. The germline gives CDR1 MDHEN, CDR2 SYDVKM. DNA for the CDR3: TGTGCCAGCAGTTTTAGGTCTCGAGGAGGGCCCCAGCATTTT. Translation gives CASSFRSRGGPQHF.